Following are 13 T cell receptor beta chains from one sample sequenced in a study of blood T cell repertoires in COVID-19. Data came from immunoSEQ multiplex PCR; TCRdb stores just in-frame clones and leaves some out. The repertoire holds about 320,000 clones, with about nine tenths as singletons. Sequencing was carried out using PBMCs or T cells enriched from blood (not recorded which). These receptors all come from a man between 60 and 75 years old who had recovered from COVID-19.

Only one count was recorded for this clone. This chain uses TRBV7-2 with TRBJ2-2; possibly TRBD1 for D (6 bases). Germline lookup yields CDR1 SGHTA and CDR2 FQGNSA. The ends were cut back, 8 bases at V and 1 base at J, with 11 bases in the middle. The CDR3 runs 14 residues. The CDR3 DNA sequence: TGTGCCAGCCGGGACAAGATGAACACCGGGGAGCTGTTTTTT. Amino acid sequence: CASRDKMNTGELFF.

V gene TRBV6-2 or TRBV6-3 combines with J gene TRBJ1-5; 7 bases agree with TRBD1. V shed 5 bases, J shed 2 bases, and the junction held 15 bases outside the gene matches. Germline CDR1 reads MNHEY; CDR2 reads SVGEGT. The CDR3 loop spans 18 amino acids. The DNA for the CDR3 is TGTGCCAGCAGTACTCAAGAAGGGACAGTGAGGGGCAATCAGCCCCAGCATTTT. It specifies CASSTQEGTVRGNQPQHF.

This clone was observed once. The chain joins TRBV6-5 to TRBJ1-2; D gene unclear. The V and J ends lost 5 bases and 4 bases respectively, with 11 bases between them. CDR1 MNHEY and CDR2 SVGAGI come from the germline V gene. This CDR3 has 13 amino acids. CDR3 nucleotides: TGTGCCAGCAGTATAGGGAGCGCCTATGGCTACACCTTC. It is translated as CASSIGSAYGYTF.

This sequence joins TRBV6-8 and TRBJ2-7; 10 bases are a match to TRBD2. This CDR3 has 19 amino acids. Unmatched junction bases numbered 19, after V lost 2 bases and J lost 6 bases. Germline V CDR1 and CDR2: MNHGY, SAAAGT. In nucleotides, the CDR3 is TGTGCCAGCAGTTACCACGGGACTAGCGTTCTAGAAGGTGTGGCCGAGCAGTACTTC. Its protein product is CASSYHGTSVLEGVAEQYF.

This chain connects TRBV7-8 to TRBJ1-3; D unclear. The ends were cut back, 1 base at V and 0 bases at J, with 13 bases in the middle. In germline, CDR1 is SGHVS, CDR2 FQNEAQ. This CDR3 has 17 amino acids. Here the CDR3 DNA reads TGTGCCAGCAGCTTAGTTCGGTTTTCGAGCTCTGGAAACACCATATATTTT. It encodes CASSLVRFSSSGNTIYF.

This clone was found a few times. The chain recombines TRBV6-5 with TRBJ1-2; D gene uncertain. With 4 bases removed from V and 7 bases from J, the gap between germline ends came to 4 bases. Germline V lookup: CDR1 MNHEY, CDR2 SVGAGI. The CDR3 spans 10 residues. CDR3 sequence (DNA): TGTGCCAGCAGTTCTCTTGGCTACACCTTC. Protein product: CASSSLGYTF.

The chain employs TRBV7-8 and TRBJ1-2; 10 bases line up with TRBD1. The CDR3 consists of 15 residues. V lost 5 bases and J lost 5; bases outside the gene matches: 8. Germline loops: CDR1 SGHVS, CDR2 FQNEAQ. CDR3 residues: CASSTSSGQGYGYTF. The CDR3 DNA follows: TGTGCCAGCAGCACCTCTTCGGGACAGGGGTATGGCTACACCTTC.

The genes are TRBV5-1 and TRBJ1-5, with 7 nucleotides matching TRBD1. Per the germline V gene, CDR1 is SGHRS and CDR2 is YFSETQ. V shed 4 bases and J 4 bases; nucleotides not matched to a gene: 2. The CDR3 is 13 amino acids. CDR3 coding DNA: TGCGCCAGCAGCGAGACAGGGAATCAGCCCCAGCATTTT. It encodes CASSETGNQPQHF.

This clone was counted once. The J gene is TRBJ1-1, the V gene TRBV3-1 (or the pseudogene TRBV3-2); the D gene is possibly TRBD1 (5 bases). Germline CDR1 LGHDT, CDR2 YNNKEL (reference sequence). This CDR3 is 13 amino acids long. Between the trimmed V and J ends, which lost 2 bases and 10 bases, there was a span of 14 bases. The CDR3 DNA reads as TGTGCCAGCAGCCAACAATGGGGGGTTGGAGCTTTCTTT. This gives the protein CASSQQWGVGAFF.

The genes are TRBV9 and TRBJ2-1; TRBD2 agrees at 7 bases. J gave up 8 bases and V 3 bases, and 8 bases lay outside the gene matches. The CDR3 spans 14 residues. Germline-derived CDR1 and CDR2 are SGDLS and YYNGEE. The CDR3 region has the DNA TGTGCCAGCAGCGCAACGACTAGCTTGGATGAGCAGTTCTTC. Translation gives CASSATTSLDEQFF.

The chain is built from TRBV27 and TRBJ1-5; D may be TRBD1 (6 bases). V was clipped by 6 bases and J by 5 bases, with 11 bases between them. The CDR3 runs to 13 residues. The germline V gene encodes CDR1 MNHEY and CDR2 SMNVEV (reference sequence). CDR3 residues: CASRIGTHQPQHF. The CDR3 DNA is TGTGCCAGCAGGATCGGGACACATCAGCCCCAGCATTTT.

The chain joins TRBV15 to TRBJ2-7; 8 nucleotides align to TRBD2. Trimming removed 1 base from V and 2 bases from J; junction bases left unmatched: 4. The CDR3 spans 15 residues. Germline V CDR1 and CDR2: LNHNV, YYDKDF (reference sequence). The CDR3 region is CATSRAQREPYEQYF. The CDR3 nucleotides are TGTGCCACCAGCAGAGCCCAGCGGGAGCCCTACGAGCAGTACTTC.

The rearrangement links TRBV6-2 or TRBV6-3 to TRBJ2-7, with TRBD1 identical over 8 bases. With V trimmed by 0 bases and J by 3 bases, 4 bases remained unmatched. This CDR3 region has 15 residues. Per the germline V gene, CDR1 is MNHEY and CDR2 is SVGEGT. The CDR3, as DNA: TGTGCCAGCAGTTACTCGGACAGGGTGATCTACGAGCAGTACTTC. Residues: CASSYSDRVIYEQYF.